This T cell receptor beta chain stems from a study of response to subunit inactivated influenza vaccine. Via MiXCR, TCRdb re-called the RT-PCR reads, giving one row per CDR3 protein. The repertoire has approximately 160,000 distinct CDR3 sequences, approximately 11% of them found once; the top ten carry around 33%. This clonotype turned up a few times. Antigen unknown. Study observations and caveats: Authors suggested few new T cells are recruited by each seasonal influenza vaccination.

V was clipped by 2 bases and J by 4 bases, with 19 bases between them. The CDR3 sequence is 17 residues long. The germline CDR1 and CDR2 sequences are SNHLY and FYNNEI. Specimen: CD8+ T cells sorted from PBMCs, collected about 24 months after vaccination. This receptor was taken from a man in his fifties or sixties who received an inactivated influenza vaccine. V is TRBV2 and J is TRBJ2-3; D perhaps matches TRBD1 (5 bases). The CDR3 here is CASSERFAPQGPDTQYF. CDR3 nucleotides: TGTGCCAGCAGTGAACGGTTTGCCCCGCAGGGCCCAGATACGCAGTATTTT.